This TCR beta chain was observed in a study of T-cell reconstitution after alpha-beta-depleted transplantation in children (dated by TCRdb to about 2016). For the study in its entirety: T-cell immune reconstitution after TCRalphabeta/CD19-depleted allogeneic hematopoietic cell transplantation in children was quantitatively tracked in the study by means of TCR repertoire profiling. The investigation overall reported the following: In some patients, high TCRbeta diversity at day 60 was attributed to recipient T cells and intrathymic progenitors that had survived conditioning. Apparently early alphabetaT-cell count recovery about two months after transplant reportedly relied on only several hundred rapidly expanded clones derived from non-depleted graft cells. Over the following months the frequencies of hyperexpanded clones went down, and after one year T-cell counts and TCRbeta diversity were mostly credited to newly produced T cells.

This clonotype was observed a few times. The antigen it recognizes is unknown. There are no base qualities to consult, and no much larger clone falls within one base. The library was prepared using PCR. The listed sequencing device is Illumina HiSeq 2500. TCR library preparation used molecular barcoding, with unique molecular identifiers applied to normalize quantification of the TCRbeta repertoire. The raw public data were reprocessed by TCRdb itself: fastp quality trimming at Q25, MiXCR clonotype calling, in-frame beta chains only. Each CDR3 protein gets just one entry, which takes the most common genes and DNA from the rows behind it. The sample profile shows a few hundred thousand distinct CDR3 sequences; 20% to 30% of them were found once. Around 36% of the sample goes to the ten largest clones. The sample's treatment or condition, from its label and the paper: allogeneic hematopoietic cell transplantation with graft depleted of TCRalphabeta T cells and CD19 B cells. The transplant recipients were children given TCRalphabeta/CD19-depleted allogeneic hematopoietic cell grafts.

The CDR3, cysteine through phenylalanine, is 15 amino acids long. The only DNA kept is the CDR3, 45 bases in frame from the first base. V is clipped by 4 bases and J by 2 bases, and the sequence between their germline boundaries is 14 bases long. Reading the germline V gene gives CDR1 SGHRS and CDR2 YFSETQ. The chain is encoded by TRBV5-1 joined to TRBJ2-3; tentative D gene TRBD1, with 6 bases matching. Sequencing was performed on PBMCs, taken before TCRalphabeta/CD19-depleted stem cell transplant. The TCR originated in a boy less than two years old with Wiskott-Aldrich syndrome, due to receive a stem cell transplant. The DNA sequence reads TGCGCCAGCAGCCCCCGGGGACAACTCACAGATACGCAGTATTTT. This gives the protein CASSPRGQLTDTQYF. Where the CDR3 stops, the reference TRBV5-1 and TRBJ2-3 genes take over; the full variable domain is KAGVTQTPRYLIKTRGQQVTLSCSPISGHRSVSWYQQTPGQGLQFLFEYFSETQRNKGNFPGRFSGRQFSNSRSEMNVSTLELGDSALYLCASSPRGQLTDTQYFGPGTRLTVL.